Below are 14 T cell receptor beta chains sequenced from a single sample in a study of T-cell memory formation after mild COVID-19. Using its own MiXCR run on the 5' RACE reads, TCRdb lists one record per CDR3 protein. The repertoire consists of hundreds of thousands of distinct CDR3 sequences, with roughly 17% occurring once and the leading ten covering around 12%. The sample taken for sequencing was PBMCs or a T cell subset sorted from them (not recorded which). These receptors originate from an adult woman who had mild COVID-19 (a few samples of this study predate the infection). Cell type and time point are not known.

V usage is TRBV12-3 or TRBV12-4 and J usage is TRBJ2-2, with D possibly TRBD1 on 6 matching bases. The CDR3 is made up of 16 amino acids. V was cut by 5 bases and J by 5 bases, with 18 bases left in between. In DNA form, the CDR3 reads TGTGCCAGCAGTCTACAAGGGACAATAAAAACCGGGGAGCTGTTTTTT. This codes for CASSLQGTIKTGELFF.

A few counts support this clonotype. The J gene is TRBJ1-1, the V gene TRBV5-6; D not resolved. CDR3 length equals 15 residues. Germline CDR1 SGHDT, CDR2 YYEEEE. Trimming cost V 4 bases and J 5 bases, with 18 bases left between them. The CDR3 loop reads CASSPGVRVGTEAFF. The CDR3 DNA sequence: TGTGCCAGCAGCCCTGGAGTGAGGGTTGGGACTGAAGCTTTCTTT.

Only one count was recorded for this clonotype. This rearrangement joins TRBV4-1 to TRBJ2-5; TRBD2 matches 10 bases. The CDR3 sequence is 16 residues long. Germline CDR1 and CDR2: MGHRA and YSYEKL. The V and J ends lost 0 bases and 7 bases, in that order; junction bases with no gene match: 8. In nucleotides, the CDR3 is TGCGCCAGCAGCCAAGAGATCAGCGGGGGGGCCGTGACCCAGTACTTC. This translates into CASSQEISGGAVTQYF.

The rearrangement uses TRBV15 and TRBJ2-1, with TRBD2 identical over 9 bases. The ends lost 1 base at V and 8 bases at J; junction bases unmatched: 12. CDR3 size: 17 residues. Germline values: CDR1 LNHNV, CDR2 YYDKDF (reference sequence). The CDR3 DNA is TGTGCCACCAGCAGAGCGTCTAGCGGGATAAATGGGGATGAGCAGTTCTTC. Amino acids: CATSRASSGINGDEQFF. Drawing the rest from reference TRBV15 and TRBJ2-1, the complete variable domain is DAMVIQNPRYQVTQFGKPVTLSCSQTLNHNVMYWYQQKSSQAPKLLFHYYDKDFNNEADTPDNFQSRRPNTSFCFLDIRSPGLGDTAMYLCATSRASSGINGDEQFFGPGTRLTVL.

The chain couples TRBV15 to TRBJ2-7; TRBD1 agrees at 7 bases. The CDR3 covers 14 residues. Germline V gene data show CDR1 as LNHNV and CDR2 as YYDKDF (reference sequence). V was clipped by 5 bases and J by 0 bases; unmatched bases: 4. CDR3 sequence: CATSWGQSSYEQYF. CDR3 nucleotide sequence: TGTGCCACCAGCTGGGGACAGAGCTCCTACGAGCAGTACTTC.

The chain joins TRBV20-1 to TRBJ2-7, with TRBD1 matching over 7 bases. Germline CDR1 DFQATT, CDR2 SNEGSKA (reference sequence). V shed 3 bases and J 2 bases; nucleotides not matched to a gene: 10. This CDR3 is built from 15 residues. The CDR3 DNA follows: TGCAGTGCTAGCCGTGACAGGGTCCCAACCTACGAGCAGTACTTC. This translates into CSASRDRVPTYEQYF.

This clonotype showed up just a few times. The chain uses TRBV7-9 and TRBJ2-5; possibly TRBD1 or TRBD2 for D (6 bases each). Trimming took off 5 bases at V and 5 bases at J, with 15 bases between the two ends. The CDR3 is 14 amino acids. Per germline, CDR1 SEHNR and CDR2 FQNEAQ (reference sequence). In nucleotides, the CDR3 is TGTGCCAGCAGCGTCCTAGGGGGAGGCGAGACCCAGTACTTC. This sequence encodes CASSVLGGGETQYF. The whole variable domain, filled in from reference TRBV7-9 and TRBJ2-5, reads DTGVSQNPRHKITKRGQNVTFRCDPISEHNRLYWYRQTLGQGPEFLTYFQNEAQLEKSRLLSDRFSAERPKGSFSTLEIQRTEQGDSAMYLCASSVLGGGETQYFGPGTRLLVL.

V is TRBV25-1 and J is TRBJ1-2; 9 nucleotides align to TRBD1. Per germline, CDR1 MGHDK and CDR2 SYGVNS. CDR3 size: 15 residues. J gave up 4 bases and V 3 bases, and 6 bases lay outside the gene matches. In DNA, the CDR3 is TGTGCCAGCAGTGAGGGACAGGGATTATTCTATGGCTACACCTTC. Translation gives CASSEGQGLFYGYTF.

This clonotype appeared a few times. The chain couples TRBV2 to TRBJ2-7, with a tentative D call TRBD2 (5 bases). There are 14 residues in the CDR3. The V gene lost 7 bases and the J gene lost 1 base, with 14 bases spanning the gap. Germline-derived CDR1 and CDR2 are SNHLY and FYNNEI. The CDR3 spells CASNSDGESYEQYF. CDR3 DNA: TGTGCCAGCAATTCGGACGGGGAGTCCTACGAGCAGTACTTC.

The chain links TRBV18 to TRBJ1-1; TRBD1 might be the D (5 bases). The CDR3 consists of 14 residues. Germline V lookup: CDR1 KGHSH, CDR2 LQKENI. V was clipped by 4 bases and J by 7 bases, with 16 bases between them. CDR3 bases: TGTGCCAGCTCACGCGGGACGCGGGGTATTGAAGCTTTCTTT. Protein: CASSRGTRGIEAFF.

In this sample, this clonotype turned up many times. The chain joins TRBV5-1 to TRBJ1-1, with a possible D match to TRBD1 (5 bases). The CDR3 totals 14 residues. V was clipped by 4 bases and J by 1 base, with 11 bases between them. Germline CDR1 and CDR2: SGHRS and YFSETQ. DNA of the CDR3: TGCGCCAGCAGCGGGGGACGGACGAACACTGAAGCTTTCTTT. It yields the protein CASSGGRTNTEAFF.

This clonotype was counted ten times or more. The chain recombines TRBV6-6 with TRBJ1-5; D might be TRBD1 (5 bases). The CDR3 length is 15 residues. V was cut by 8 bases and J by 0 bases, with 14 bases left in between. CDR1 and CDR2 (germline): MNHNY, SVGAGI (reference sequence). CDR3 amino acids: CASGQGDYSNQPQHF. Written as DNA, the CDR3 is TGTGCCAGCGGTCAGGGAGATTATAGCAATCAGCCCCAGCATTTT.

The chain carries TRBV12-3 or TRBV12-4 and TRBJ2-2; 11 positions agree with TRBD2. Losses at the gene ends were 3 bases for V and 1 base for J; bases not matched to a gene: 7. CDR3 size: 18 residues. CDR3 protein: CASSFNLGTSGNTGELFF. Here the CDR3 DNA reads TGTGCCAGCAGTTTTAATTTGGGGACTAGCGGGAACACCGGGGAGCTGTTTTTT.

V and J are TRBV5-6 and TRBJ1-2; D call uncertain. Germline CDR1 reads SGHDT; CDR2 reads YYEEEE. This CDR3 spans 15 amino acids. V was pared by 5 bases and J by 4 bases, with 18 bases between. The CDR3 sequence is CASSPVVDRVYGYTF. CDR3 DNA sequence: TGTGCCAGCAGTCCCGTAGTGGACCGGGTCTATGGCTACACCTTC. Combining the CDR3 with reference TRBV5-6 and TRBJ1-2 gives the whole variable domain DAGVTQSPTHLIKTRGQQVTLRCSPKSGHDTVSWYQQALGQGPQFIFQYYEEEERQRGNFPDRFSGHQFPNYSSELNVNALLLGDSALYLCASSPVVDRVYGYTFGSGTRLTVV.